This T cell receptor beta chain was recorded in a study of blood T cell repertoires in COVID-19. CDR3 length: 12 amino acids. V lost 3 bases to trimming and J lost 6 bases, with 6 bases between them. The germline V gene has CDR1 MNHEY and CDR2 SVGAGI. Clones were sequenced by immunoSEQ multiplex PCR, and TCRdb holds only the in-frame ones, with some missing. The sample shows 200,000 to 300,000 clones, around 82% of them seen only once. The chain recombines TRBV6-5 with TRBJ2-1; D is undetermined. The receptor was derived from a human donor in a cohort sampled during active COVID-19. The sample taken for sequencing was peripheral blood. This CDR3 is CASSYFGNEQFF. The CDR3 DNA sequence: TGTGCCAGCAGTTATTTCGGCAATGAGCAGTTCTTC.